The TCR beta chain under discussion was sequenced for a study of Ad26.COV2.S vaccination and SARS-CoV-2 variants. As for the study in general: Intramuscular Ad26.COV2.S doses were given once or twice, 56 days apart.

Only in-frame clones appear in the TCRdb table, and some are missing; sequencing was by immunoSEQ multiplex PCR. The data hold about 450,000 clones, with roughly 89% observed a single time. Stated treatment: roughly 18 received Ad26.COV2.S at low or high dose, single or two shots; a few received placebo; per-sample allocation not given. Each sample was drawn 63 days after the first injection (of vaccine or placebo). The CDR3 has 17 amino acids. V was shortened by 3 bases and J by 3 bases, with 20 bases between the two germline ends. In germline, CDR1 is LNHDA, CDR2 SQIVND (reference sequence). The sequencing used peripheral blood, collected in a trial of Ad26.COV2.S vaccine versus placebo. The TCR comes from a person aged 18-65 years who received the Ad26.COV2.S COVID-19 vaccine or a placebo. The chain couples TRBV19 to TRBJ2-5, with D possibly TRBD2 on 5 matching bases. The CDR3 region is CASSILSGRRHKETQYF. CDR3 sequence (DNA): TGTGCCAGTAGTATCCTCAGCGGTCGGCGCCACAAAGAGACCCAGTACTTC.